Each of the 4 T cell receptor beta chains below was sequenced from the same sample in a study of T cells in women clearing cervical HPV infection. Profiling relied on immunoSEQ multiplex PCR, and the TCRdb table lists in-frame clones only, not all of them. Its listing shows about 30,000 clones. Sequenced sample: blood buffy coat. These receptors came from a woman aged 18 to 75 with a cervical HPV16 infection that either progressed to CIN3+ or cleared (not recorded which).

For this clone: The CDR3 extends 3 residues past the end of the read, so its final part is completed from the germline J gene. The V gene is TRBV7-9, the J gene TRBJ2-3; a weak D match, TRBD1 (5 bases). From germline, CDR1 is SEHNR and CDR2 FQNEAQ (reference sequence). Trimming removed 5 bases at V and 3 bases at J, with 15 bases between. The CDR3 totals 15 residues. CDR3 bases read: TGTGCCAGCAGCCTAGGGGCAGGAATTACAGATACG. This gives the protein CASSLGAGITDT. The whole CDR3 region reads CASSLGAGITDTQYF.

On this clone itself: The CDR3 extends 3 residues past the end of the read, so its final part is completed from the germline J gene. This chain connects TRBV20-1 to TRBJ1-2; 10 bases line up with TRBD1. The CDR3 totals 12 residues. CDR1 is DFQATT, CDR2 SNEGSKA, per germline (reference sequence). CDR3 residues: CSARQGAGGYTF. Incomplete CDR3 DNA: TGCAGTGCTCGACAGGGGGCAGGGGGC.

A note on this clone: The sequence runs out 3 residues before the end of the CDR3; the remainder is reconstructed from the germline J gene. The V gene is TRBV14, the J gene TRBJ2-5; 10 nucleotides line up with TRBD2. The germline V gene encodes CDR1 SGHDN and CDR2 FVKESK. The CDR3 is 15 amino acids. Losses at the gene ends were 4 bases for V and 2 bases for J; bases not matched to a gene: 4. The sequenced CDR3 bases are TGTGCCAGCAGCCCACAACTAGCGGGGCAAGAGACC. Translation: CASSPQLAGQET. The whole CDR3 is CASSPQLAGQETQYF. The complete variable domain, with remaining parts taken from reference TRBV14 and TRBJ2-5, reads EAGVTQFPSHSVIEKGQTVTLRCDPISGHDNLYWYRRVMGKEIKFLLHFVKESKQDESGMPNNRFLAERTGGTYSTLKVQPAELEDSGVYFCASSPQLAGQETQYFGPGTRLLVL.

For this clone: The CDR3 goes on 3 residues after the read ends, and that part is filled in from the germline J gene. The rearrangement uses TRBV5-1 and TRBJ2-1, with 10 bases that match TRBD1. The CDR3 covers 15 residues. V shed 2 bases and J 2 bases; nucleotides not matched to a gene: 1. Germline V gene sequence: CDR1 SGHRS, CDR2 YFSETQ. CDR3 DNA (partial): TGCGCCAGCAGCTTAGGACAGGGGGCCTACAATGAG. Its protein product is CASSLGQGAYNE. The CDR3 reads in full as CASSLGQGAYNEQFF. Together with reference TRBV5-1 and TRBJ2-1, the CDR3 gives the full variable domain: KAGVTQTPRYLIKTRGQQVTLSCSPISGHRSVSWYQQTPGQGLQFLFEYFSETQRNKGNFPGRFSGRQFSNSRSEMNVSTLELGDSALYLCASSLGQGAYNEQFFGPGTRLTVL.